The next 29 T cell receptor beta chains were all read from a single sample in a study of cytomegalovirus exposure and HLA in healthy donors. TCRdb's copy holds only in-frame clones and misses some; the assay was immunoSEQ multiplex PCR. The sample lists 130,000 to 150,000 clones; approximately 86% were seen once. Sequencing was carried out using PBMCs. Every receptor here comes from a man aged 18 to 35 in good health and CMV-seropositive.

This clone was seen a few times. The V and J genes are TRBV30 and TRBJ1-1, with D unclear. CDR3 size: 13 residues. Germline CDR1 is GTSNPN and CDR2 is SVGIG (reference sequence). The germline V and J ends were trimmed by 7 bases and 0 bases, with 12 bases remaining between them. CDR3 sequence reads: CAYTSPLNTEAFF. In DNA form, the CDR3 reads TGTGCCTACACCAGTCCCTTGAACACTGAAGCTTTCTTT.

The CDR3 reads CASSERRGMNTEAFF. DNA for the CDR3: TGTGCCAGCAGTGAACGGCGCGGCATGAACACTGAAGCTTTCTTT. The chain employs TRBV6-1 and TRBJ1-1; unclear D gene. Germline loops: CDR1 MNHNS, CDR2 SASEGT. Trimming shortened V by 2 bases and J by 0 bases, and 10 bases separated the two germline ends. The CDR3 contains 15 residues.

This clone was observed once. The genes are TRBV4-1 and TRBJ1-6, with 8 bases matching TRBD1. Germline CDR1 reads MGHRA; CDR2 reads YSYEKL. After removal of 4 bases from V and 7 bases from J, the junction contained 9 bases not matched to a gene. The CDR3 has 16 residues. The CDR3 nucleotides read TGCGCCAGCAGCCCCACCCCGACAGGGGCCAATTCACCCCTCCACTTT. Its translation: CASSPTPTGANSPLHF.

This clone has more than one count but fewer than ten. The CDR3 DNA follows: TGCGCCAGCAGCCGGGAGGGCCCTACAGACGAGCAGTACTTC. It translates to CASSREGPTDEQYF. J is TRBJ2-7 and V is TRBV5-1; 8 bases line up with TRBD2. The CDR3 is 14 amino acids. V shed 4 bases and J 5 bases; nucleotides not matched to a gene: 8. The germline CDR1 and CDR2 sequences are SGHRS and YFSETQ.

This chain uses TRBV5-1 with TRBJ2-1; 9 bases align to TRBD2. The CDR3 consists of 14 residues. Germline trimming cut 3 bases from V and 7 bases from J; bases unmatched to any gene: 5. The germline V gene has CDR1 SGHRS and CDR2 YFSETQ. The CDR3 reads CASSSAGGFNEQFF. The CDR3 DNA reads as TGCGCCAGCAGCTCAGCGGGGGGCTTTAATGAGCAGTTCTTC.

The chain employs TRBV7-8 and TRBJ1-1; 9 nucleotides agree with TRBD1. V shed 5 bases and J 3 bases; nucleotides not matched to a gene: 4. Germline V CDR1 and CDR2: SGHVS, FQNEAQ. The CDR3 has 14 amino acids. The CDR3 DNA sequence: TGTGCCAGCAGCCGGGACAGGGCGGACACTGAAGCTTTCTTT. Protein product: CASSRDRADTEAFF.

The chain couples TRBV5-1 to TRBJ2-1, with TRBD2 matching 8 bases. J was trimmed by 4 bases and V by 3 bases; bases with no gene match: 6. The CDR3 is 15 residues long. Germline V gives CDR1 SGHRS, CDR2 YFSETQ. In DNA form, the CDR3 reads TGCGCCAGCAGCTCCACTAGCGGAGTATACAATGAGCAGTTCTTC. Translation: CASSSTSGVYNEQFF.

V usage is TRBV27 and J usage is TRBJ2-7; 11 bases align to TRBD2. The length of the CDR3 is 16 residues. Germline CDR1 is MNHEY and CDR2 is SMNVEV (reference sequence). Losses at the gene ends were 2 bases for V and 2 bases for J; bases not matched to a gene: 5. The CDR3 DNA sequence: TGTGCCAGCAGTTTAAGCGGGACTAGCGGCACCTACGAGCAGTACTTC. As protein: CASSLSGTSGTYEQYF.

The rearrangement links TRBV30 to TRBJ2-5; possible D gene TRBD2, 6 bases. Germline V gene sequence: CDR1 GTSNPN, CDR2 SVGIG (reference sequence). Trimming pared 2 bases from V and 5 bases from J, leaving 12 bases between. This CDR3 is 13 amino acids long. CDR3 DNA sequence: TGTGCCTGGAGTAAAAGGGAGGTGGAGACCCAGTACTTC. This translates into CAWSKREVETQYF.

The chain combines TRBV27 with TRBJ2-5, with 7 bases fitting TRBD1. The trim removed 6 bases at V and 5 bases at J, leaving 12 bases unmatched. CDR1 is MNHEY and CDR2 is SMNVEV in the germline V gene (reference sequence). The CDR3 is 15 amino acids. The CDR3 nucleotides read TGTGCCAGCAGCACTCATCGGGACAGCCACGAGACCCAGTACTTC. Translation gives CASSTHRDSHETQYF.

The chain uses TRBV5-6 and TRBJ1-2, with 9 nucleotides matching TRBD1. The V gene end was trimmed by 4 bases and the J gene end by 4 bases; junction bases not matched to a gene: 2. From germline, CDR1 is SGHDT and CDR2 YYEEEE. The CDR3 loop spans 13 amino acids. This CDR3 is CASSRTGVYGYTF. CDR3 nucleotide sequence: TGTGCCAGCAGCCGGACAGGGGTCTATGGCTACACCTTC.

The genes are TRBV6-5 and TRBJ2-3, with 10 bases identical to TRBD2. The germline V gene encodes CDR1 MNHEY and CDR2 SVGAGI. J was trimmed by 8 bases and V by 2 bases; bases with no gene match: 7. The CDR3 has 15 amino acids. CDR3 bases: TGTGCCAGCAGTTACCGAGCGGGAGGGCCCGTTACGCAGTATTTT. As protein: CASSYRAGGPVTQYF.

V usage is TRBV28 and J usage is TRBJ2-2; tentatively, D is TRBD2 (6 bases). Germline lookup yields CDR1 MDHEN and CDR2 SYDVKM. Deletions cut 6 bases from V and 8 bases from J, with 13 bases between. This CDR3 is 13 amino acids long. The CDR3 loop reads CASRTGAEGELFF. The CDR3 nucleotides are TGTGCCAGCAGGACGGGAGCCGAGGGGGAGCTGTTTTTT.

CDR3 sequence: CASTYEQGRVGGYTF. In DNA form, the CDR3 reads TGTGCCAGCACCTACGAGCAGGGAAGGGTGGGCGGCTACACCTTC. The chain carries TRBV6-6 and TRBJ1-2; maybe TRBD1 (5 bases). The CDR3 is 15 residues long. Trimming cost V 7 bases and J 8 bases, with 23 bases left between them. Germline V gene data show CDR1 as MNHNY and CDR2 as SVGAGI (reference sequence).

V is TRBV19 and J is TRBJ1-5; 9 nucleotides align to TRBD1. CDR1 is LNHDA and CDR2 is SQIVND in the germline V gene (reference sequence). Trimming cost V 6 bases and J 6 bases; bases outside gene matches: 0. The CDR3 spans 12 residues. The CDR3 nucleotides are TGTGCCAGTAGGGACAGGGGTCAGCCCCAGCATTTT. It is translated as CASRDRGQPQHF.

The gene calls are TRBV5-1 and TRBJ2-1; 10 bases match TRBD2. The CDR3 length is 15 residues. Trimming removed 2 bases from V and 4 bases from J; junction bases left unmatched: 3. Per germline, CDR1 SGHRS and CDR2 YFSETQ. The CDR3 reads CASSLTSGDYNEQFF. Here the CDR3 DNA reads TGCGCCAGCAGCTTAACTAGCGGGGATTACAATGAGCAGTTCTTC.

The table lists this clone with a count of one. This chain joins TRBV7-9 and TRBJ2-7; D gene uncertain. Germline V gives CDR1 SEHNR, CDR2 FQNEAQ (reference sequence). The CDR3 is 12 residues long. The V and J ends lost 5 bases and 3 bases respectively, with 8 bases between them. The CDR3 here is CASSPFSYEQYF. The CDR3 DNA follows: TGTGCCAGCAGCCCCTTTAGCTACGAGCAGTACTTC. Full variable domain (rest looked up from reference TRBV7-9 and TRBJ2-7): DTGVSQNPRHKITKRGQNVTFRCDPISEHNRLYWYRQTLGQGPEFLTYFQNEAQLEKSRLLSDRFSAERPKGSFSTLEIQRTEQGDSAMYLCASSPFSYEQYFGPGTRLTVT.

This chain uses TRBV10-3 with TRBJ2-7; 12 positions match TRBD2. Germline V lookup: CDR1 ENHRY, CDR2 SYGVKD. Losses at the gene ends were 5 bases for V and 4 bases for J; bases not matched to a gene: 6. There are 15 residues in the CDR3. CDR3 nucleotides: TGTGCCATCAGTCCCCTAGCGGGAGGGCCTTACGAGCAGTACTTC. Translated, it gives CAISPLAGGPYEQYF.

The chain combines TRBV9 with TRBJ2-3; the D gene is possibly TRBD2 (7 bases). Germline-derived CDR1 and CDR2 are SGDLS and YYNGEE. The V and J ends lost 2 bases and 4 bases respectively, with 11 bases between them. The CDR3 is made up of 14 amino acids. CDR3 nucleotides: TGTGCCAGCAGCGTCGGGGGGCAATCAGATACGCAGTATTTT. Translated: CASSVGGQSDTQYF.

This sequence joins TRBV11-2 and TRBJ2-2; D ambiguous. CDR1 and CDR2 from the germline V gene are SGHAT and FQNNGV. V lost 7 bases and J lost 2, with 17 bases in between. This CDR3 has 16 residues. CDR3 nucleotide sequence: TGTGCCAGCAAGTTAATGGCTGATCACAACACCGGGGAGCTGTTTTTT. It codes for CASKLMADHNTGELFF.

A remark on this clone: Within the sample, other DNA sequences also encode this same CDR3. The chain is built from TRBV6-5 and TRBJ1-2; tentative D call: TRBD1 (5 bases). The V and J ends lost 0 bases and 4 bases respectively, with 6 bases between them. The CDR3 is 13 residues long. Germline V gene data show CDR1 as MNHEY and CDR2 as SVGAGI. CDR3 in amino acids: CASSYSGGYGYTF. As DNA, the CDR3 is TGTGCCAGCAGTTACTCGGGGGGCTATGGCTACACCTTC.

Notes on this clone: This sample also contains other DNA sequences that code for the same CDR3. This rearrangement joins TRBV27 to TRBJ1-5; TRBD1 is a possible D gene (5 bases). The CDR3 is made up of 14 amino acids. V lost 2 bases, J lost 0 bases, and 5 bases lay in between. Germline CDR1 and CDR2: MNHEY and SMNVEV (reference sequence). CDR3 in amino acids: CASSLGASNQPQHF. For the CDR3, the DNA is TGTGCCAGCAGTTTAGGGGCTAGCAATCAGCCCCAGCATTTT.

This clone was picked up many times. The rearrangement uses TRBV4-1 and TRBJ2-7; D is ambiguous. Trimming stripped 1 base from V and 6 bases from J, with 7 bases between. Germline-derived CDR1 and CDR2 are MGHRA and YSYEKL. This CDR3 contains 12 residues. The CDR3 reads CASSQVRGEQYF. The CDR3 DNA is TGCGCCAGCAGCCAAGTCCGCGGCGAGCAGTACTTC.

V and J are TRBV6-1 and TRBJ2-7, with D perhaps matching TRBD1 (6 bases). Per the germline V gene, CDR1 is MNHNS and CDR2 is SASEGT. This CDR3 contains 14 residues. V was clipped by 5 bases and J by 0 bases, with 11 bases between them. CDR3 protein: CASSRGIFSYEQYF. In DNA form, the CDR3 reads TGTGCCAGCAGTAGGGGGATCTTCTCCTACGAGCAGTACTTC.

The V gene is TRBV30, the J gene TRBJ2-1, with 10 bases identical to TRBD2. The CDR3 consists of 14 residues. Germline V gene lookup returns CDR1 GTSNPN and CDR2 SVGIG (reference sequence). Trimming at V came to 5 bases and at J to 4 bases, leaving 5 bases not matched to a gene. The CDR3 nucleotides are TGTGCCTGGGGTCCGACTAGCGGGTACAATGAGCAGTTCTTC. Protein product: CAWGPTSGYNEQFF.

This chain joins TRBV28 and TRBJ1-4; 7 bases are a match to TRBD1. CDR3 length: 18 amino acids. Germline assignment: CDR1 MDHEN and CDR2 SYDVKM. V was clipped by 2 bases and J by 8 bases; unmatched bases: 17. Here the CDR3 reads CASSLRLFRTGVREKLFF. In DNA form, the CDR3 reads TGTGCCAGCAGTTTACGACTTTTTCGTACAGGGGTTAGGGAAAAACTGTTTTTT.

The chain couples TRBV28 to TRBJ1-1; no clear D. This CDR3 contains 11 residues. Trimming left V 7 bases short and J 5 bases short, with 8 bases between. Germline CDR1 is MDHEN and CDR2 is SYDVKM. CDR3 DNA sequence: TGTGCCAGCACCCCGGGGACTGAAGCTTTCTTT. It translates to CASTPGTEAFF.

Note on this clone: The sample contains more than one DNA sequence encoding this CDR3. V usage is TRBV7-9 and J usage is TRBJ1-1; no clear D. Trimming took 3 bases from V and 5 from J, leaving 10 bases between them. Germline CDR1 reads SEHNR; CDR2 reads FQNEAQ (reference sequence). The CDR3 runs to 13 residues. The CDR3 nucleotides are TGTGCCAGCAGCTTCTTTGAGGGAACTGAAGCTTTCTTT. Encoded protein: CASSFFEGTEAFF.

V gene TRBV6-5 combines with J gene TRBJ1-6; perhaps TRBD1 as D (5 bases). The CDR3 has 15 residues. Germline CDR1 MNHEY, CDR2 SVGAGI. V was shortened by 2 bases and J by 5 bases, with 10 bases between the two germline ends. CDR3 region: CASSYDDRHNSPLHF. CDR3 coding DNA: TGTGCCAGCAGTTACGATGACAGACATAATTCACCCCTCCACTTT.